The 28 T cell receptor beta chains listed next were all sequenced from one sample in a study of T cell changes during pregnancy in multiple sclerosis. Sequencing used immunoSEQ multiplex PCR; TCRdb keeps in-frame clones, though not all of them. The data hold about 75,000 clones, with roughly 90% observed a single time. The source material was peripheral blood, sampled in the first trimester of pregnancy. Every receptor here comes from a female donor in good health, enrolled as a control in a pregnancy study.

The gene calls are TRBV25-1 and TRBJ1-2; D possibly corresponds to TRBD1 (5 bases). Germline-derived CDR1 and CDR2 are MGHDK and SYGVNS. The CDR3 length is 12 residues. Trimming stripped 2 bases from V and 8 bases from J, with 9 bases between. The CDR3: CASSEAQGGYTF. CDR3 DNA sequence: TGTGCCAGCAGTGAAGCCCAGGGAGGCTACACCTTC.

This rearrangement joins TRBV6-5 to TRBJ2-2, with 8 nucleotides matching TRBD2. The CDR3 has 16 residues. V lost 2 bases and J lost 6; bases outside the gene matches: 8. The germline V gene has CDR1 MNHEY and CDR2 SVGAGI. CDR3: CASSYGQRELSGELFF. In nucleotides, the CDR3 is TGTGCCAGCAGTTACGGCCAGCGGGAGTTATCCGGGGAGCTGTTTTTT.

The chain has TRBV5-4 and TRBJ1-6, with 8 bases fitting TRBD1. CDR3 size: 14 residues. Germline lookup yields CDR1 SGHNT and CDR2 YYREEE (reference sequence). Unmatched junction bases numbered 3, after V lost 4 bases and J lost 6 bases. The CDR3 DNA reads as TGTGCCAGCAGCCGAACAGGGGGTAATTCACCCCTCCACTTT. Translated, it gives CASSRTGGNSPLHF.

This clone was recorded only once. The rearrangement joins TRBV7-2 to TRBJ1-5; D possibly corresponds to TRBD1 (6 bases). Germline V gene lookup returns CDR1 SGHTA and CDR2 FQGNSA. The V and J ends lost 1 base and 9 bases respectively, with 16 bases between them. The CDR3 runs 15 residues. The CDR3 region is CASSLVSSGERPQHF. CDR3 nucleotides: TGTGCCAGCAGCTTAGTTTCGTCAGGGGAGCGGCCCCAGCATTTT.

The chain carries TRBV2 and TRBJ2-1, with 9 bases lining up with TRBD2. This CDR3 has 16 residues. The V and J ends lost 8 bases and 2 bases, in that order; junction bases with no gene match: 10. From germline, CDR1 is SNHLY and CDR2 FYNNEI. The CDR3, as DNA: TGTGCCAGCGTAGCGGGAGTCGCCGTTCCCTACAATGAGCAGTTCTTC. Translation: CASVAGVAVPYNEQFF.

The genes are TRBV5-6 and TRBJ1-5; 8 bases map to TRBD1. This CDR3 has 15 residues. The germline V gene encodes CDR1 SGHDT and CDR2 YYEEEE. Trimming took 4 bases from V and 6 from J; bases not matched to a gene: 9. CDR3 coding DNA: TGTGCCAGCAGCGGGCGGGACAGGACTATTCAGCCCCAGCATTTT. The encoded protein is CASSGRDRTIQPQHF.

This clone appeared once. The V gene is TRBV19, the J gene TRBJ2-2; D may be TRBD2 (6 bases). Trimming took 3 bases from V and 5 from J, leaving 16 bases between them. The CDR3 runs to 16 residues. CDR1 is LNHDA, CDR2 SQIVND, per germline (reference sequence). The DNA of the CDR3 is TGTGCCAGTAGTATCTCCCGGCAGGGAGGTACCGGGGAGCTGTTTTTT. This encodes CASSISRQGGTGELFF.

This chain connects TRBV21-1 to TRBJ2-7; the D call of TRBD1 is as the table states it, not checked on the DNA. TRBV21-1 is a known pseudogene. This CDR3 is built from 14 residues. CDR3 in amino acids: CAKTQAGETYEQYF. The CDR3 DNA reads TGTGCCAAAACGCAGGCAGGGGAAACATACGAGCAGTACTTC.

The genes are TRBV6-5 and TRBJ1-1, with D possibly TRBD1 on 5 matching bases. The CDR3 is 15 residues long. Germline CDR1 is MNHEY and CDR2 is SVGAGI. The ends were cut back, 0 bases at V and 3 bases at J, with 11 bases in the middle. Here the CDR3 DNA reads TGTGCCAGCAGTTACTCGACCAGGGCCGACACTGAAGCTTTCTTT. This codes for CASSYSTRADTEAFF.

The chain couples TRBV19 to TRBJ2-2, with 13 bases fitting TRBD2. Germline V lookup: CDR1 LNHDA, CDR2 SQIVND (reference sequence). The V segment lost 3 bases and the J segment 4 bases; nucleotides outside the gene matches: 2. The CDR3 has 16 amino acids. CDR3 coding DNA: TGTGCCAGTAGTATCCGACTAGCGGGAGGCACCGGGGAGCTGTTTTTT. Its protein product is CASSIRLAGGTGELFF.

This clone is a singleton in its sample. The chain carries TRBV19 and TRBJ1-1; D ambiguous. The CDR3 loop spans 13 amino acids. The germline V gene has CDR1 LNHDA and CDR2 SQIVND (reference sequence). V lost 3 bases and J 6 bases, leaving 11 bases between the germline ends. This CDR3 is CASSMSGRAEAFF. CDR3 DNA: TGTGCCAGTAGTATGTCCGGGAGGGCTGAAGCTTTCTTT.

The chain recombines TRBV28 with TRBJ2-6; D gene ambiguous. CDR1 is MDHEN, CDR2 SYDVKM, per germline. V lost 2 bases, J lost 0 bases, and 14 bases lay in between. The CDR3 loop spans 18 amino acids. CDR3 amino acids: CASSLILSPYSGANVLTF. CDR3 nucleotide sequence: TGTGCCAGCAGTTTAATTCTGTCGCCCTACTCTGGGGCCAACGTCCTGACTTTC.

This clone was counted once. The CDR3 loop is CASSRRTGRDEQYF. The CDR3 nucleotides read TGTGCCAGCAGTCGGAGGACAGGGAGGGACGAGCAGTACTTC. V usage is TRBV2 and J usage is TRBJ2-7, with D possibly being TRBD1 (8 bases). V lost 5 bases, J lost 5 bases, and 16 bases lay in between. Germline assignment: CDR1 SNHLY and CDR2 FYNNEI. The CDR3 runs 14 residues.

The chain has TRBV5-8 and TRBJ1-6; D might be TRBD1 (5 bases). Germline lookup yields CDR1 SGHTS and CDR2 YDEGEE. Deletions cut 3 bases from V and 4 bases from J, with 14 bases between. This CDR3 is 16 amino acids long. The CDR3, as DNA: TGTGCCAGCAGCTCTACAGGAACCCAATATAATTCACCCCTCCACTTT. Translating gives CASSSTGTQYNSPLHF.

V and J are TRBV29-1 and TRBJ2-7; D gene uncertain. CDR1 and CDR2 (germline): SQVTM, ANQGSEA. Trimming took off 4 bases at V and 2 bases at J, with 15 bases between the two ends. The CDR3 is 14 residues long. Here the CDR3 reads CSVVVTSHPYEQYF. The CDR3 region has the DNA TGCAGCGTTGTTGTCACATCACATCCCTACGAGCAGTACTTC.

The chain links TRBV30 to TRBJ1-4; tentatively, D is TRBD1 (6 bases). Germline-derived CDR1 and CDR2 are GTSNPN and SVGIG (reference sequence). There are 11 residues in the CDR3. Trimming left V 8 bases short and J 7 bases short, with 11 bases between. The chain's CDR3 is CAGGGGEKLFF. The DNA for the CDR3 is TGTGCCGGCGGGGGCGGTGAAAAACTGTTTTTT.

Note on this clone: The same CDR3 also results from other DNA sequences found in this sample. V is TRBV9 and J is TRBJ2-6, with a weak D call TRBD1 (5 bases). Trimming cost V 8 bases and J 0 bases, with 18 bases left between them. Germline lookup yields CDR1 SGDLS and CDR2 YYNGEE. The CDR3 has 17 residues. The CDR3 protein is CASSHNLRDSGANVLTF. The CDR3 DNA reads TGTGCCAGTAGCCATAACCTCAGGGACTCTGGGGCCAACGTCCTGACTTTC.

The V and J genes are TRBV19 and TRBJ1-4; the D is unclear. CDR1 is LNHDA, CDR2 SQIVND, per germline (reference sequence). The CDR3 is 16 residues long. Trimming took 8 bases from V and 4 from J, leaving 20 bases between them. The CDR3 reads CASGNSLGWVNEKLFF. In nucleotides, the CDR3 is TGTGCCAGTGGCAATTCCCTCGGGTGGGTTAATGAAAAACTGTTTTTT.

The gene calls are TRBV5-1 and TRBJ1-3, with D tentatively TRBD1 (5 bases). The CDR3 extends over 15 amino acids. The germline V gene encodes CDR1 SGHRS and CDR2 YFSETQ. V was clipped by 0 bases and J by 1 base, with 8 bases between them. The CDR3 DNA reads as TGCGCCAGCAGCTTGGTCGGGGGGTCTGGAAACACCATATATTTT. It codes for CASSLVGGSGNTIYF.

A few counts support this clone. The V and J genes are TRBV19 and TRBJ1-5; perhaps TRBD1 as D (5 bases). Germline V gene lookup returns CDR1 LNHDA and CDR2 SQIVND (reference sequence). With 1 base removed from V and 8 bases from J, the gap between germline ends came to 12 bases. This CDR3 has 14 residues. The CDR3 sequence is CASSIVGAGKPQHF. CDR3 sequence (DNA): TGTGCCAGTAGTATAGTAGGGGCAGGGAAGCCCCAGCATTTT.

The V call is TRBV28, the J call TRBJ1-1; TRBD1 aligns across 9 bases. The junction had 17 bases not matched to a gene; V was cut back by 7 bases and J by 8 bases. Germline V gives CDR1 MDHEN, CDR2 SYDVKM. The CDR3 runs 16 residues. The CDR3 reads CASITAGKGQGFEAFF. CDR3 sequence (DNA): TGTGCCAGCATAACCGCGGGTAAGGGACAGGGATTCGAAGCTTTCTTT.

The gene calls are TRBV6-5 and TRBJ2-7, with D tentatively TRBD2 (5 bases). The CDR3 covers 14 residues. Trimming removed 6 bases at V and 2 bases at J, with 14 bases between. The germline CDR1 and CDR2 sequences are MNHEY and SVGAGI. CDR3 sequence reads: CASSGLSAPYEQYF. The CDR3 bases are TGTGCCAGCAGCGGACTTTCCGCCCCCTACGAGCAGTACTTC.

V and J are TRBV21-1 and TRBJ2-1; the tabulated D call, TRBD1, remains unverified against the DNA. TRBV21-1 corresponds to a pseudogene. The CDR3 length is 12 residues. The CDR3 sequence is CASSEGQGRQFF. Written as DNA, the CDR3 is TGTGCCAGCAGCGAGGGACAGGGGCGGCAGTTCTTC.

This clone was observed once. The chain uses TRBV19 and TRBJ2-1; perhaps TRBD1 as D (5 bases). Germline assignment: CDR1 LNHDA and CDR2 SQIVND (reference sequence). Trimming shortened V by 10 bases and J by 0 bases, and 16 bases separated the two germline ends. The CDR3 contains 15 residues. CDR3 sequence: CATRLRVTSYNEQFF. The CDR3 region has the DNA TGTGCCACCAGACTCAGGGTGACCTCCTACAATGAGCAGTTCTTC.

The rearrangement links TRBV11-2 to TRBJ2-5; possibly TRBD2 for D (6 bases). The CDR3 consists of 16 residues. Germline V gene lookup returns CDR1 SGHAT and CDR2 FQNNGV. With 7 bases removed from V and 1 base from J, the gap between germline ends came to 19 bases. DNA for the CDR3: TGTGCCAGCACCCCGGGGGTAAAAGCGGGCCAAGAGACCCAGTACTTC. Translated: CASTPGVKAGQETQYF.

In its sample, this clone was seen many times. Here the CDR3 DNA reads TGCGCCAGCAGCGCTGGACAGGGGCGGGAGACCCAGTACTTC. This translates into CASSAGQGRETQYF. The chain couples TRBV5-1 to TRBJ2-5; TRBD1 aligns across 9 bases. Germline trimming cut 4 bases from V and 5 bases from J; bases unmatched to any gene: 6. Germline values: CDR1 SGHRS, CDR2 YFSETQ. The CDR3 is 14 amino acids.

The CDR3 reads CASSSGGTSGETQYF. CDR3 bases: TGTGCCAGCAGCTCTGGGGGGACTAGCGGAGAGACCCAGTACTTC. The genes are TRBV7-9 and TRBJ2-5; TRBD2 agrees at 11 bases. The germline V gene encodes CDR1 SEHNR and CDR2 FQNEAQ (reference sequence). With V trimmed by 4 bases and J by 4 bases, 5 bases remained unmatched. The CDR3 sequence is 15 residues long.

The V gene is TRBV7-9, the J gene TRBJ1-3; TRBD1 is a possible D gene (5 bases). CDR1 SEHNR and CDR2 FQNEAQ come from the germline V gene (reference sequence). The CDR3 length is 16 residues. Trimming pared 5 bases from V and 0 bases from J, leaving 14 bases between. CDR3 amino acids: CASSHRDLSSGNTIYF. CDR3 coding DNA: TGTGCCAGCAGCCACCGGGACTTGAGCTCTGGAAACACCATATATTTT.